The 29 T cell receptor beta chains listed next were all sequenced from one sample in a study of CD8+ T cells in alopecia areata. Indicated treatment: oral pan-JAK inhibitor, 5-10 mg twice daily. Sequencing used cDNA as its template, made by extracting RNA and reverse transcribing it. TCRdb's table, derived via immunoSEQ multiplex PCR, lists solely in-frame clones and lacks some. The sample carries some 130,000 clones, around 56% recorded once. Sample: CD4+ T cells sorted from blood, taken at week 4, from a patient treated with tofacitinib. The receptor set was obtained from a human donor with alopecia areata.

J is TRBJ1-1 and V is TRBV10-3; D call uncertain. Per germline, CDR1 ENHRY and CDR2 SYGVKD. There are 11 residues in the CDR3. Trimming pared 2 bases from V and 4 bases from J, leaving 2 bases between. CDR3 region: CAISEGTEAFF. In DNA form, the CDR3 reads TGTGCCATCAGTGAGGGCACTGAAGCTTTCTTT.

This clone has more than one count but fewer than ten. The V gene is TRBV5-1, the J gene TRBJ1-6; tentative D call: TRBD1 (6 bases). The CDR3 sequence is 15 residues long. The V and J ends lost 5 bases and 10 bases respectively, with 19 bases between them. CDR1 is SGHRS and CDR2 is YFSETQ in the germline V gene. The CDR3 DNA reads as TGCGCCAGCAGTTCCGGGACACAGCTCGGGTCACCCCTCCACTTT. Amino acid sequence: CASSSGTQLGSPLHF.

This clone was seen a handful of times. V gene TRBV6-1 combines with J gene TRBJ2-7, with TRBD1 matching over 9 bases. The germline CDR1 and CDR2 sequences are MNHNS and SASEGT. The CDR3 extends over 14 amino acids. Trimming took 5 bases from V and 5 from J; bases not matched to a gene: 7. The CDR3 reads CASSPGTGFHEQYF. In DNA, the CDR3 is TGTGCCAGCAGTCCCGGGACAGGGTTTCACGAGCAGTACTTC.

This clone was counted between two and nine times. V and J are TRBV10-2 and TRBJ1-2; the D gene is possibly TRBD1 (5 bases). Germline CDR1 reads WSHSY; CDR2 reads SAAADI. The CDR3 length is 14 residues. Trimming stripped 2 bases from V and 4 bases from J, with 11 bases between. DNA of the CDR3: TGCGCCAGCAGTGAGATGAGGGGAAGCTATGGCTACACCTTC. It yields the protein CASSEMRGSYGYTF.

This clone has only a few counts. The chain joins TRBV7-9 to TRBJ2-2, with 8 bases lining up with TRBD2. Germline CDR1 and CDR2: SEHNR and FQNEAQ (reference sequence). The CDR3 covers 16 residues. The V segment lost 3 bases and the J segment 0 bases; nucleotides outside the gene matches: 3. CDR3 nucleotides: TGTGCCAGCAGCTTCCCGGGACTAGCGAACACCGGGGAGCTGTTTTTT. It specifies CASSFPGLANTGELFF.

The V gene is TRBV4-1, the J gene TRBJ2-3, with TRBD2 matching over 8 bases. After removal of 0 bases from V and 2 bases from J, the junction contained 7 bases not matched to a gene. Germline lookup yields CDR1 MGHRA and CDR2 YSYEKL. The CDR3 spans 17 residues. CDR3 residues: CASSQDHRTSYTDTQYF. CDR3 coding DNA: TGCGCCAGCAGCCAAGATCATAGGACTAGCTACACAGATACGCAGTATTTT.

The CDR3 sequence: CAWSVREPGGYTF. The DNA of the CDR3 is TGTGCCTGGAGTGTACGGGAGCCTGGTGGCTACACCTTC. The J gene is TRBJ1-2, the V gene TRBV30; no clear D. CDR3 length: 13 amino acids. Per the germline V gene, CDR1 is GTSNPN and CDR2 is SVGIG (reference sequence). V was shortened by 0 bases and J by 7 bases, with 12 bases between the two germline ends.

The J gene is TRBJ2-1, the V gene TRBV7-2; 9 bases line up with TRBD2. The CDR3 totals 15 residues. The germline CDR1 and CDR2 sequences are SGHTA and FQGNSA. V lost 7 bases and J lost 4; bases outside the gene matches: 8. The CDR3 loop is CASTSSSGEYNEQFF. CDR3 nucleotide sequence: TGTGCCAGCACCTCTTCTAGCGGGGAATACAATGAGCAGTTCTTC.

The chain carries TRBV6-5 and TRBJ2-1; D gene ambiguous. CDR1 and CDR2 from the germline V gene are MNHEY and SVGAGI. The CDR3 runs 12 residues. V gave up 6 bases and J gave up 6 bases, with 9 bases separating them. CDR3 coding DNA: TGTGCCAGCAGCCCCCTGGGCAATGAGCAGTTCTTC. Translating gives CASSPLGNEQFF.

This chain links TRBV9 with TRBJ1-2; D is perhaps TRBD1 (5 bases). This CDR3 contains 13 residues. V was clipped by 4 bases and J by 4 bases, with 11 bases between them. CDR1 is SGDLS and CDR2 is YYNGEE in the germline V gene. For the CDR3, the DNA is TGTGCCAGCAGCCCTGATACAGGCTATGGCTACACCTTC. Residues: CASSPDTGYGYTF.

The rearrangement uses TRBV18 and TRBJ1-2; 8 bases align to TRBD1. This CDR3 is built from 15 residues. Per germline, CDR1 KGHSH and CDR2 LQKENI. After removal of 2 bases from V and 4 bases from J, the junction contained 6 bases not matched to a gene. The CDR3 protein is CASSPSGRGLYGYTF. For the CDR3, the DNA is TGTGCCAGCTCACCATCGGGCAGGGGGCTCTATGGCTACACCTTC.

This rearrangement joins TRBV6-5 to TRBJ1-5; D perhaps matches TRBD1 (5 bases). The CDR3 sequence is 13 residues long. The germline CDR1 and CDR2 sequences are MNHEY and SVGAGI. Trimming took 2 bases from V and 10 from J, leaving 12 bases between them. As DNA, the CDR3 is TGTGCCAGCAGTTACGGCCCAGGGCGACCCCAGCATTTT. As protein: CASSYGPGRPQHF.

The chain links TRBV7-2 to TRBJ1-3; no clear D gene. The V and J ends lost 4 bases and 0 bases respectively, with 19 bases between them. The CDR3 is made up of 18 amino acids. Per the germline V gene, CDR1 is SGHTA and CDR2 is FQGNSA. The CDR3 region is CASSSRAFSPISGNTIYF. CDR3 DNA: TGTGCCAGCAGCTCTCGAGCCTTTTCCCCCATCTCTGGAAACACCATATATTTT. Full variable domain (remainder filled in from reference TRBV7-2 and TRBJ1-3): GAGVSQSPSNKVTEKGKDVELRCDPISGHTALYWYRQSLGQGLEFLIYFQGNSAPDKSGLPSDRFSAERTGGSVSTLTIQRTQQEDSAVYLCASSSRAFSPISGNTIYFGEGSWLTVV.

This sequence joins TRBV29-1 and TRBJ1-5; D is ambiguous. The germline CDR1 and CDR2 sequences are SQVTM and ANQGSEA. Trimming cost V 3 bases and J 1 base, with 7 bases left between them. This CDR3 comprises 13 residues. The CDR3 region is CSVDEGSNQPQHF. The DNA of the CDR3 is TGCAGCGTTGATGAGGGCAGCAATCAGCCCCAGCATTTT.

This clone was observed a handful of times. The CDR3 sequence: CASSHQRAEEQFF. The DNA for the CDR3 is TGCGCCAGCAGTCATCAACGGGCGGAGGAGCAGTTCTTC. This sequence joins TRBV23-1 and TRBJ2-1; D is undetermined. TRBV23-1 is filed as an ORF, its function uncertain. Trimming left V 3 bases short and J 10 bases short, with 13 bases between. CDR3 length equals 13 residues.

This clone has only a few counts. The chain links TRBV7-2 to TRBJ1-2, with D unresolved. The CDR3 is 15 amino acids. Germline CDR1 reads SGHTA; CDR2 reads FQGNSA. V lost 3 bases to trimming and J lost 8 bases, with 19 bases between them. The CDR3: CASSFRSGELRGYTF. The CDR3 nucleotides are TGTGCCAGCAGCTTTAGGAGCGGGGAACTTAGGGGCTACACCTTC.

This clone was seen more than once but under ten times. The chain employs TRBV19 and TRBJ1-1, with 11 nucleotides matching TRBD1. V was clipped by 10 bases and J by 5 bases; unmatched bases: 21. The CDR3 is 18 amino acids. Per germline, CDR1 LNHDA and CDR2 SQIVND (reference sequence). The CDR3 spells CATYPRGQGARVGTEAFF. The CDR3 DNA sequence: TGTGCCACCTACCCGAGAGGACAGGGGGCTAGAGTAGGAACTGAAGCTTTCTTT.

The chain couples TRBV5-4 to TRBJ2-7; D unclear. This CDR3 region has 12 residues. CDR1 and CDR2 from the germline V gene are SGHNT and YYREEE (reference sequence). V lost 4 bases and J lost 6, with 11 bases in between. CDR3: CASSVPPLEQYF. The CDR3 DNA reads TGTGCCAGCAGCGTCCCTCCCCTCGAGCAGTACTTC.

The chain has TRBV5-1 and TRBJ1-1, with 7 bases that match TRBD1. The length of the CDR3 is 14 residues. From germline, CDR1 is SGHRS and CDR2 YFSETQ. The V segment lost 4 bases and the J segment 4 bases; nucleotides outside the gene matches: 7. The CDR3, as DNA: TGCGCCAGCAGCGCGGGACAGCTGGCCACTGAAGCTTTCTTT. Protein sequence: CASSAGQLATEAFF.

The chain carries TRBV9 and TRBJ2-5; D unresolved. Germline CDR1 is SGDLS and CDR2 is YYNGEE. The CDR3 consists of 11 residues. The ends were cut back, 3 bases at V and 2 bases at J, with 2 bases in the middle. The CDR3 DNA follows: TGTGCCAGCAGCGGACAAGAGACCCAGTACTTC. It translates to CASSGQETQYF.

The J gene is TRBJ1-5, the V gene TRBV30, with 8 bases aligning to TRBD1. The CDR3 has 14 amino acids. The trim removed 2 bases at V and 6 bases at J, leaving 6 bases unmatched. Germline V gene sequence: CDR1 GTSNPN, CDR2 SVGIG (reference sequence). CDR3 amino acids: CAWSTGQGTQPQHF. CDR3 DNA: TGTGCCTGGAGTACCGGACAGGGAACTCAGCCCCAGCATTTT.

This chain links TRBV15 with TRBJ1-5, with D possibly matching TRBD1 (6 bases). V lost 8 bases and J lost 3, with 11 bases in between. Germline V gene lookup returns CDR1 LNHNV and CDR2 YYDKDF (reference sequence). There are 13 residues in the CDR3. The chain's CDR3 is CATGWGANQPQHF. Here the CDR3 DNA reads TGTGCCACCGGGTGGGGGGCCAATCAGCCCCAGCATTTT.

This clone was counted a single time. The rearrangement uses TRBV5-6 and TRBJ1-6, with D possibly matching TRBD1 (5 bases). Germline CDR1 and CDR2: SGHDT and YYEEEE. The CDR3 sequence is 15 residues long. Deletions cut 1 base from V and 7 bases from J, with 12 bases between. The CDR3: CASSLRGIWNSPLHF. DNA for the CDR3: TGTGCCAGCAGCTTGAGGGGAATTTGGAATTCACCCCTCCACTTT.

The chain's CDR3 is CASSPLGDREANVLTF. The CDR3 nucleotides read TGTGCCAGCAGCCCCCTAGGGGACAGGGAGGCCAACGTCCTGACTTTC. J is TRBJ2-6 and V is TRBV13, with 9 bases aligning to TRBD1. With V trimmed by 5 bases and J by 6 bases, 8 bases remained unmatched. The CDR3 is 16 residues long. Germline V gene sequence: CDR1 PRHDT, CDR2 FYEKMQ (reference sequence). The variable domain in full, with the rest retrieved from reference TRBV13 and TRBJ2-6, is AAGVIQSPRHLIKEKRETATLKCYPIPRHDTVYWYQQGPGQDPQFLISFYEKMQSDKGSIPDRFSAQQFSDYHSELNMSSLELGDSALYFCASSPLGDREANVLTFGAGSRLTVL.

This chain uses TRBV29-1 with TRBJ1-1; maybe TRBD1 (5 bases). Germline CDR1 and CDR2: SQVTM and ANQGSEA. The V and J ends lost 4 bases and 7 bases respectively, with 16 bases between them. This CDR3 contains 13 residues. The CDR3 loop is CSVAETVKVEAFF. Written as DNA, the CDR3 is TGCAGCGTTGCCGAGACAGTTAAAGTTGAAGCTTTCTTT.

The chain couples TRBV15 to TRBJ2-1; 14 bases fit TRBD2. This CDR3 is 15 amino acids long. Germline V gene data show CDR1 as LNHNV and CDR2 as YYDKDF (reference sequence). The ends lost 8 bases at V and 8 bases at J; junction bases unmatched: 8. DNA for the CDR3: TGTGCCACCGGGACTAGCGGGGGCCAAAGGGATGAGCAGTTCTTC. Protein: CATGTSGGQRDEQFF.

V usage is TRBV30 and J usage is TRBJ1-2; the D gene is possibly TRBD1 (6 bases). This CDR3 is built from 15 residues. V dropped 1 base and J dropped 4 bases, with 16 bases sitting between them. Per the germline V gene, CDR1 is GTSNPN and CDR2 is SVGIG (reference sequence). This CDR3 reads CAWSATSGGSYGYTF. In DNA, the CDR3 is TGTGCCTGGAGTGCAACGTCGGGGGGCAGCTATGGCTACACCTTC.

The chain has TRBV19 and TRBJ2-7; D gene ambiguous. CDR1 is LNHDA and CDR2 is SQIVND in the germline V gene (reference sequence). The CDR3 is 13 residues long. V was cut by 5 bases and J by 0 bases, with 8 bases left in between. The CDR3 here is CASSVQTSYEQYF. CDR3 coding DNA: TGTGCCAGTAGTGTCCAAACCTCCTACGAGCAGTACTTC.

The chain employs TRBV18 and TRBJ1-2; D gene uncertain. Germline V lookup: CDR1 KGHSH, CDR2 LQKENI. The CDR3 loop spans 12 amino acids. Trimming stripped 2 bases from V and 5 bases from J, with 6 bases between. In DNA, the CDR3 is TGTGCCAGCTCACCATGGGCGTATGGCTACACCTTC. It encodes CASSPWAYGYTF.